Below are 4 T cell receptor beta chains sequenced from a single sample in a study of CD8 T cells in ankylosing spondylitis. Study conclusions and caveats: Characteristic of ankylosing spondylitis blood, it appeared, was a TCR beta motif comprising several highly homologous variants.

No antigens are known for them. MiXCR was run by TCRdb on the 5' RACE reads, yielding one entry per CDR3 protein. The profile shows 470,000 or so distinct CDR3 sequences, around 26% of them singletons. The sequencing sample was made of blood, either unsorted or a sorted T cell fraction (not recorded which). These receptors originate from a male donor with ankylosing spondylitis.

The rearrangement links TRBV12-3 or TRBV12-4 to TRBJ2-2; D may be TRBD1 or TRBD2 (5 bases each). The CDR3 has 17 residues. V was pared by 6 bases and J by 6 bases, with 23 bases between. CDR3: CASSSYTEGFRSGELFF. CDR3 bases: TGTGCCAGCAGCTCCTATACCGAGGGGTTTCGGTCCGGGGAGCTGTTTTTT.

This clonotype was observed a few times. This rearrangement joins TRBV20-1 to TRBJ2-3; perhaps D is TRBD1 or TRBD2 (6 bases each). The CDR3 is 15 residues long. The germline V gene has CDR1 DFQATT and CDR2 SNEGSKA (reference sequence). Trimming left V 6 bases short and J 0 bases short, with 16 bases between. This CDR3 is CSAERRDTSTDTQYF. CDR3 nucleotide sequence: TGCAGTGCGGAGAGGCGGGACACGAGCACAGATACGCAGTATTTT.

This clonotype has only a few counts. J is TRBJ2-1 and V is TRBV5-4; 14 nucleotides line up with TRBD2. V lost 7 bases to trimming and J lost 2 bases; unmatched junction nucleotides: 14. CDR1 and CDR2 (germline): SGHNT, YYREEE (reference sequence). This CDR3 has 19 residues. The DNA for the CDR3 is TGTGCCAGCGCTGCCCAGGGGACTAGCGGGAGACCACCCTACAATGAGCAGTTCTTC. It encodes CASAAQGTSGRPPYNEQFF.

This clonotype was observed a handful of times. V usage is TRBV5-5 and J usage is TRBJ2-2; D is unresolved. This CDR3 contains 15 residues. The germline V gene encodes CDR1 SGHKS and CDR2 YYEKEE (reference sequence). V gave up 2 bases and J gave up 0 bases, with 8 bases separating them. The CDR3 protein is CASSFLVTNTGELFF. In DNA, the CDR3 is TGTGCCAGCAGCTTCTTAGTAACGAACACCGGGGAGCTGTTTTTT. Full variable domain (rest looked up from reference TRBV5-5 and TRBJ2-2): DAGVTQSPTHLIKTRGQQVTLRCSPISGHKSVSWYQQVLGQGPQFIFQYYEKEERGRGNFPDRFSARQFPNYSSELNVNALLLGDSALYLCASSFLVTNTGELFFGEGSRLTVL.